This is a list of T cell receptor beta chains from one sample in a study of beta chain features in type 1 diabetes. The assay was immunoSEQ multiplex PCR, and TCRdb's table has in-frame clones only and misses some. This table holds almost 350,000 clones, around a fifth found once. Specimen: naive CD4+ T cells from blood. The receptors here all came from a woman between 18 and 30 years old in good health. CDR3s include the opening cysteine and the closing phenylalanine or tryptophan. A D gene is named only where the DNA matches it firmly. Clone sizes are given selectively: once, few, many, or a class where the clone is expanded.

J	D	V	size	length	DNA	CDR3
TRBJ2-7	TRBD2	TRBV29-1	-	18	TGCAGCGTATCCGACTACTTACCTAGCGGAAAGAGCTCCTACGAGCAGTACTTC	CSVSDYLPSGKSSYEQYF
TRBJ2-5	TRBD1	TRBV23-1	-	16	TGCGCCAGCAGTCTACCCTTACAGGGGTGGGGGGAGACCCAGTACTTC	CASSLPLQGWGETQYF
TRBJ2-1	-	TRBV18	few	16	TGTGCCAGCTCATCTGTGAGGCCCCAATCCTACAATGAGCAGTTCTTC	CASSSVRPQSYNEQFF
TRBJ2-7	TRBD2	TRBV7-2	-	17	TGTGCCAGCAGCGCCGGACTAGCGGGATCCAGCTCCTACGAGCAGTACTTC	CASSAGLAGSSSYEQYF
TRBJ1-1	TRBD1	TRBV2	few	13	TGTGCCACGGCCGGGACAGGGGCCACTGAAGCTTTCTTT	CATAGTGATEAFF
TRBJ2-1	TRBD1	TRBV4-1	few	15	TGCGCCAGCAGCCCGGGACAGGGGCCCTACAATGAGCAGTTCTTC	CASSPGQGPYNEQFF
TRBJ2-5	TRBD1	TRBV7-9	few	13	TGTGCCAGCAGCATACAGGGGCAAGAGACCCAGTACTTC	CASSIQGQETQYF
TRBJ2-3	-	TRBV2	-	15	TGTGCCAGCAGCCGGGACTCGGCTAGTACAGATACGCAGTATTTT	CASSRDSASTDTQYF
TRBJ2-2	-	TRBV15	-	14	TGTGCCACCAGCAGAGCTGGGAGTGGAGGGGAGCTGTTTTTT	CATSRAGSGGELFF
TRBJ2-7	-	TRBV5-4	few	10	TGTGCCAGCAGCTTACGGTGGCAGTACTTC	CASSLRWQYF
TRBJ1-1	-	TRBV15	few	13	TGTGCCACCAGCAGGGATGCGGGACGCGGAGCTTTCTTT	CATSRDAGRGAFF
TRBJ1-5	-	TRBV30	-	16	TGTGCCTGGAGTCTAGGGGGAACAGGGAGCAATCAGCCCCAGCATTTT	CAWSLGGTGSNQPQHF
TRBJ2-1	TRBD2	TRBV2	-	16	TGTGCCAGCAGTGGTGATTCGGGGGGATCCTACAATGAGCAGTTCTTC	CASSGDSGGSYNEQFF
TRBJ2-3	-	TRBV11-3	-	16	TGTGCCAGCAGCTTAGATTGGCTAGCAGGCACAGATACGCAGTATTTT	CASSLDWLAGTDTQYF
TRBJ2-2	TRBD2	TRBV4-2	-	18	TGTGCCAGCAGCCAACCCTCGGGCACTAGCGGGGTCACCGGGGAGCTGTTTTTT	CASSQPSGTSGVTGELFF
TRBJ1-6	-	TRBV30	-	16	TGTGCCTGGAGTTCCCCCGCCGGGACATTTCATTCACCCCTCCACTTT	CAWSSPAGTFHSPLHF
TRBJ2-1	-	TRBV7-2	-	13	TGTGCCAGCAGCTTAGGGGAGGTGAATGAGCAGTTCTTC	CASSLGEVNEQFF
TRBJ1-1	TRBD1	TRBV4-1	-	15	TGCGCCAGCAGCCAACCGGGCCAAAGGGGGCCTGAAGCTTTCTTT	CASSQPGQRGPEAFF
TRBJ2-2	-	TRBV7-2	-	13	TGTGCCTCTGGGCTACCCCAGACCGGGGAGCTGTTTTTT	CASGLPQTGELFF
TRBJ2-5	-	TRBV30	-	13	TGTGCCTGGAGTGTACAACGGAGAGAGACCCAGTACTTC	CAWSVQRRETQYF
TRBJ1-1	-	TRBV10-3	-	14	TGTGCCATCAGTGAAATACAGCTGAACACTGAAGCTTTCTTT	CAISEIQLNTEAFF
TRBJ2-7	TRBD2	TRBV6-5	few	15	TGTGCCAGCAGTTACGTAGCGGGAGGGCCCATCGAGCAGTACTTC	CASSYVAGGPIEQYF
TRBJ2-7	TRBD2	TRBV15	-	14	TGTGCCACCAGCAGAGATAGCGGGAGGGGAGAGCAGTACTTC	CATSRDSGRGEQYF
TRBJ1-2	-	TRBV30	-	11	TGTGCCTCCCTCGGGACTGGAGGCTACACCTTC	CASLGTGGYTF
TRBJ2-6	-	TRBV5-4	-	15	TGTGCCAGCAGCTCGGGGGACTCTGGGGCCAACGTCCTGACTTTC	CASSSGDSGANVLTF
TRBJ2-7	-	TRBV21-1	few	14	TGTGCCAGCACCTCAAACGGGAGTACCTACGAGCAGTACTTC	CASTSNGSTYEQYF
TRBJ2-7	TRBD1	TRBV4-3	-	15	TGCGCCAGCAGCCAGCACCAGGGGGTGAGCTACGAGCAGTACTTC	CASSQHQGVSYEQYF
TRBJ2-7	-	TRBV30	few	14	TGTGCCTGGATGTCGGGTAGGGGCACTTACGAGCAGTACTTC	CAWMSGRGTYEQYF
TRBJ2-1	TRBD1	TRBV11-2	-	17	TGTGCCAGCAGCTTAGGCCGAGTGGGACAGGGCCTCAATGAGCAGTTCTTC	CASSLGRVGQGLNEQFF
TRBJ2-3	TRBD2	TRBV4-2	few	17	TGTGCCAGCAGCCAAGAGGCCCCGCGGGAGGGGACAGATACGCAGTATTTT	CASSQEAPREGTDTQYF
TRBJ1-2	-	TRBV19	-	15	TGTGCCAGTAGTATTTCCGGGACAAGTAACTATGGCTACACCTTC	CASSISGTSNYGYTF
TRBJ1-1	-	TRBV2	-	14	TGTGCCAGCAGTGAATTTCTAATGAACACTGAAGCTTTCTTT	CASSEFLMNTEAFF
TRBJ2-5	-	TRBV20-1	-	10	TGCAGTGCTAGACGGGAGACCCAGTACTTC	CSARRETQYF
TRBJ2-7	-	TRBV5-1	-	15	TGCGCCAGCAGCTTGGTTGGTAGCGGAGCCCACGAGCAGTACTTC	CASSLVGSGAHEQYF
TRBJ2-1	TRBD1	TRBV11-3	-	17	TGTGCCAGCAGCACTCAAGCGGGGACAGGGGAAGCCAATGAGCAGTTCTTC	CASSTQAGTGEANEQFF
TRBJ2-3	TRBD2	TRBV4-2	-	18	TGTGCCAGCAGCCAAGAAATAAGCCTAGCGGGGGAATCAGATACGCAGTATTTT	CASSQEISLAGESDTQYF
TRBJ2-1	TRBD1	TRBV7-9	-	13	TGTGCCAGCCTTGGACAGGGCCACAATGAGCAGTTCTTC	CASLGQGHNEQFF
TRBJ1-5	-	TRBV30	-	13	TGTGCCTGGGGCAGGGAAAGGAATCAGCCCCAGCATTTT	CAWGRERNQPQHF
TRBJ1-5	TRBD1	TRBV15	few	16	TGTGCCACCAGCAAGCAACAGGGGGGGAGCAATCAGCCCCAGCATTTT	CATSKQQGGSNQPQHF
TRBJ1-5	-	TRBV7-8	few	12	TGTGCCAGCAGCTTACAGGATCAGCCCCAGCATTTT	CASSLQDQPQHF
TRBJ2-1	TRBD2	TRBV9	-	15	TGTGCCAGCAGCACGACTAGCGGGACATACAATGAGCAGTTCTTC	CASSTTSGTYNEQFF
TRBJ1-6	-	TRBV7-2	-	17	TGTGCCAGCAGCTTAGTTTGGGTACAGGGAGACAATTCACCCCTCCACTTT	CASSLVWVQGDNSPLHF
TRBJ2-2	-	TRBV2	-	15	TGTGCCAGCAGTGGCGACTACGCGAACACCGGGGAGCTGTTTTTT	CASSGDYANTGELFF
TRBJ2-7	-	TRBV14	-	14	TGTGCCAGCAGCAACCTTCGCGGGGCTTACGAGCAGTACTTC	CASSNLRGAYEQYF
TRBJ1-1	TRBD1	TRBV12-5	few	18	TGTGCTAGTGGTGCCGGGACAGTCACATTTTACATGAACACTGAAGCTTTCTTT	CASGAGTVTFYMNTEAFF
TRBJ2-3	TRBD2	TRBV7-9	few	16	TGTGCCAGCAGCGCCAGCGGGAGGGCCGAAGGAGATACGCAGTATTTT	CASSASGRAEGDTQYF
TRBJ2-7	-	TRBV29-1	few	13	TGCAGCGTTGAAGACCAGGCGACCTACGAGCAGTACTTC	CSVEDQATYEQYF
TRBJ2-1	TRBD2	TRBV4-2	-	18	TGTGCCAGCAGCCAAATCCGGACTAGCCCGAGCTCCTACAATGAGCAGTTCTTC	CASSQIRTSPSSYNEQFF
TRBJ1-1	-	TRBV29-1	few	13	TGCAGCGTTGTCCGGGGTATGAACACTGAAGCTTTCTTT	CSVVRGMNTEAFF
TRBJ2-3	TRBD2	TRBV7-2	-	15	TGTGCCAGCAGCGTCAAACTCACTAGCGGGCCAACGCAGTATTTT	CASSVKLTSGPTQYF
TRBJ1-2	-	TRBV7-9	few	13	TGTGCCAGCAGCTCTTGGGCCACCTATGGCTACACCTTC	CASSSWATYGYTF
TRBJ1-2	-	TRBV6-5	few	15	TGTGCCAGCAGTTACGAAGAGGGCAGGGGCGGAGGCTACACCTTC	CASSYEEGRGGGYTF
TRBJ2-3	TRBD2	TRBV2	-	15	TGTGCCAGCAGTCCAAAGACTAGCAGGGCAGATACGCAGTATTTT	CASSPKTSRADTQYF
TRBJ1-4	TRBD1	TRBV30	-	15	TGTGCCTGGAGTGTGGGGGACAGGGATGTTGAAAAACTGTTTTTT	CAWSVGDRDVEKLFF
TRBJ1-1	-	TRBV7-9	-	15	TGTGCCAGCAGCTTAGGGTCCGGGAAGGTCGCTGAAGCTTTCTTT	CASSLGSGKVAEAFF